The text below deals with one T cell receptor (beta chain). Its specificity is not known. With random hexamers, roughly 0.5 to 1 ug RNA was reverse transcribed. TCRdb reprocessed the immunoSEQ multiplex PCR reads with MiXCR, giving one entry per CDR3 protein. The sample has 180,000 or so distinct CDR3 sequences; around 94% are singletons. This entry is derived from a study of CD8 T cells in Susac syndrome. Study-wide points: A relatively small number of individuals underwent TCR sequencing and HLA analysis.

Trimming took off 3 bases at V and 5 bases at J, with 13 bases between the two ends. The CDR3 is 15 amino acids. In germline, CDR1 is KGHDR, CDR2 SFDVKD. This sequence was found in a human donor in good health. V gene TRBV24-1 combines with J gene TRBJ1-5, with D tentatively TRBD1 (5 bases). The sequenced material came from CD4+ T cells from PBMCs. CDR3 amino acids: CATSDEGTADQPQHF. The CDR3 DNA sequence: TGTGCCACCAGTGATGAAGGGACGGCTGATCAGCCCCAGCATTTT.